The 20 T cell receptor beta chains reported below all come from one sample, sequenced in a study of blood T cells in healthy people across ages. It was with a sample-barcoded 5' primer and a J-beta primer mix that a second PCR of about 6 to 12 cycles was run. Via MiXCR, TCRdb re-called the 5' RACE reads, giving one row per CDR3 protein. The top ten hold just over 4% of the sample, which has 1.5 million or so distinct CDR3 sequences, 40% to 45% seen once. Sequenced material: blood. These receptors all stem from a woman aged 18-35 years in good health.

V is TRBV2 and J is TRBJ2-7, with D perhaps matching TRBD2 (6 bases). Germline loops: CDR1 SNHLY, CDR2 FYNNEI. CDR3 length: 15 residues. V was cut by 5 bases and J by 1 base, with 15 bases left in between. In DNA, the CDR3 is TGTGCCAGCAGTCCGACTATCGGGGGATCCTACGAGCAGTACTTC. Its protein product is CASSPTIGGSYEQYF.

This clonotype was seen only a few times. The chain employs TRBV4-1 and TRBJ2-3; no reliable D call. V was cut by 2 bases and J by 5 bases, with 8 bases left in between. The germline V gene has CDR1 MGHRA and CDR2 YSYEKL. There are 13 residues in the CDR3. CDR3 sequence reads: CASSQSEIDTQYF. As DNA, the CDR3 is TGCGCCAGCAGCCAATCCGAGATAGATACGCAGTATTTT.

This chain links TRBV5-1 with TRBJ2-2, with no clear D. Trimming cost V 2 bases and J 8 bases, with 10 bases left between them. In germline, CDR1 is SGHRS, CDR2 YFSETQ. The CDR3 is made up of 13 amino acids. The CDR3 region is CASSLLREGELFF. CDR3 in DNA: TGCGCCAGCAGCTTATTAAGGGAAGGGGAGCTGTTTTTT.

A few counts support this clonotype. This chain links TRBV20-1 with TRBJ2-5, with 9 nucleotides matching TRBD1. The CDR3 has 14 amino acids. Germline V gene data show CDR1 as DFQATT and CDR2 as SNEGSKA (reference sequence). The V and J ends lost 7 bases and 2 bases, in that order; junction bases with no gene match: 8. This CDR3 is CSDPRTGDQETQYF. The CDR3 coding sequence is TGCAGTGACCCAAGGACAGGGGATCAAGAGACCCAGTACTTC.

The chain recombines TRBV10-3 with TRBJ2-3; D is possibly TRBD2 (6 bases). Deletions cut 8 bases from V and 5 bases from J, with 17 bases between. The CDR3 sequence is 14 residues long. Germline loops: CDR1 ENHRY, CDR2 SYGVKD. CDR3 protein: CAIGRDSQGDTQYF. The CDR3 nucleotides read TGTGCCATCGGACGGGACTCCCAGGGAGATACGCAGTATTTT.

The rearrangement uses TRBV29-1 and TRBJ2-1, with TRBD2 identical over 8 bases. Germline CDR1 reads SQVTM; CDR2 reads ANQGSEA. After removal of 2 bases from V and 8 bases from J, the junction contained 2 bases not matched to a gene. The CDR3 runs to 12 residues. Written as DNA, the CDR3 is TGCAGCGTTGAAAGGACTAGCCATGAGCAGTTCTTC. Its protein is CSVERTSHEQFF.

J is TRBJ2-1 and V is TRBV27; TRBD2 agrees at 12 bases. The CDR3 contains 17 residues. The trim removed 5 bases at V and 1 base at J, leaving 6 bases unmatched. Germline CDR1 and CDR2: MNHEY and SMNVEV (reference sequence). The CDR3 loop is CASSPGLAGTSYNEQFF. The CDR3 DNA reads as TGTGCCAGCAGTCCCGGACTAGCGGGGACTTCCTACAATGAGCAGTTCTTC.

This clonotype was recorded a few times. This chain uses TRBV12-3 or TRBV12-4 with TRBJ2-5, with 7 bases identical to TRBD1. The V and J ends lost 6 bases and 1 base, in that order; junction bases with no gene match: 8. The length of the CDR3 is 15 residues. The chain's CDR3 is CASRPDRPFQETQYF. In nucleotides, the CDR3 is TGTGCCAGCAGGCCGGACAGGCCGTTCCAAGAGACCCAGTACTTC.

This clonotype has more than one count but fewer than ten. The V gene is TRBV4-3, the J gene TRBJ1-6; no definite D call. V was cut by 4 bases and J by 7 bases, with 11 bases left in between. The CDR3 sequence is 14 residues long. CDR1 LGHNA and CDR2 YSLEER come from the germline V gene. CDR3 loop: CASSLEAGNSPLHF. CDR3 coding DNA: TGCGCCAGCAGCCTTGAAGCCGGGAATTCACCCCTCCACTTT.

The table lists this clonotype with a few counts. This sequence joins TRBV14 and TRBJ2-5, with D perhaps given as TRBD1 or TRBD2 (5 bases each). The CDR3 extends over 15 amino acids. CDR1 and CDR2 (germline): SGHDN, FVKESK. V was cut by 3 bases and J by 11 bases, with 22 bases left in between. CDR3 nucleotides: TGTGCCAGCAGCCATACCCGGGACGCCAGTGTCAAGCAGTACTTC. Amino acid sequence: CASSHTRDASVKQYF.

The rearrangement links TRBV12-3 or TRBV12-4 to TRBJ2-7; D may be TRBD1 (7 bases). The J call may be faulty, since TRBJ2-5 better matches the DNA end. The CDR3 is 14 amino acids. The CDR3 loop reads CASSFAQGGETQYF. CDR3 sequence (DNA): TGTGCCAGCAGTTTCGCCCAGGGGGGAGAGACCCAGTACTTC.

The chain joins TRBV7-9 to TRBJ1-2; TRBD1 matches at 7 bases. The CDR3 totals 15 residues. J was trimmed by 5 bases and V by 2 bases; bases with no gene match: 8. The germline V gene has CDR1 SEHNR and CDR2 FQNEAQ (reference sequence). The CDR3 region has the DNA TGTGCCAGCAGCTTAATCAGTGGACAGGAGTATGGCTACACCTTC. It yields the protein CASSLISGQEYGYTF.

V is TRBV9 and J is TRBJ2-1; 13 bases line up with TRBD2. Losses at the gene ends were 3 bases for V and 6 bases for J; bases not matched to a gene: 12. The CDR3 is made up of 18 amino acids. Germline assignment: CDR1 SGDLS and CDR2 YYNGEE. CDR3 amino acids: CASSGPRLAGGNFNEQFF. The DNA of the CDR3 is TGTGCCAGCAGCGGGCCGAGACTAGCGGGAGGTAATTTCAATGAGCAGTTCTTC.

The chain uses TRBV2 and TRBJ1-5; D uncertain. The CDR3 is made up of 12 amino acids. CDR1 SNHLY and CDR2 FYNNEI come from the germline V gene. Between the trimmed V and J ends, which lost 10 bases and 2 bases, there was a span of 9 bases. The CDR3: CATGLGNQPQHF. The CDR3 DNA follows: TGTGCCACCGGGCTGGGCAATCAGCCCCAGCATTTT.

The chain links TRBV6-5 to TRBJ1-4, with 7 bases that match TRBD1. Trimming cost V 7 bases and J 8 bases; bases outside gene matches: 10. There are 14 residues in the CDR3. CDR1 MNHEY and CDR2 SVGAGI come from the germline V gene. As DNA, the CDR3 is TGTGCCAGCACCGCGGACAGGAGAACCGAAAAACTGTTTTTT. It specifies CASTADRRTEKLFF.

This chain uses TRBV20-1 with TRBJ2-1, with 8 positions matching TRBD2. The J call is doubtful: the DNA matches TRBJ2-7 better. The germline CDR1 and CDR2 sequences are DFQATT and SNEGSKA (reference sequence). The CDR3 has 12 amino acids. CDR3 residues: CSASGRANEQYF. The CDR3 bases are TGCAGTGCTAGCGGGAGGGCCAATGAGCAGTACTTC.

The rearrangement joins TRBV7-2 to TRBJ2-4; maybe TRBD2 (5 bases). The DNA end is more similar to TRBJ2-7, so the J call may be wrong. CDR3 length: 16 amino acids. Germline CDR1 reads SGHTA; CDR2 reads FQGNSA. The CDR3 coding sequence is TGTGCCAGCAGCTCATTAGGTGCTAGCCCGCTCTACGAGCAGTACTTC. Translation: CASSSLGASPLYEQYF.

This clonotype was observed a single time. V usage is TRBV2 and J usage is TRBJ1-5, with D possibly being TRBD1 (6 bases). The CDR3 consists of 14 residues. Trimming took 5 bases from V and 7 from J, leaving 15 bases between them. CDR1 and CDR2 (germline): SNHLY, FYNNEI. CDR3 region: CASSSTGSTQPQHF. The DNA for the CDR3 is TGTGCCAGCAGTTCCACAGGGTCGACCCAGCCCCAGCATTTT.

V usage is TRBV3-1 and J usage is TRBJ1-1, with a tentative D call TRBD1 (5 bases). Germline V gene data show CDR1 as LGHDT and CDR2 as YNNKEL (reference sequence). This CDR3 spans 13 amino acids. V was pared by 6 bases and J by 4 bases, with 12 bases between. The CDR3 loop is CASRGGGLTEAFF. CDR3 coding DNA: TGTGCCAGCAGGGGCGGGGGTCTCACTGAAGCTTTCTTT.

V usage is TRBV5-1 and J usage is TRBJ1-3; possibly TRBD1 for D (5 bases). Trimming left V 0 bases short and J 3 bases short, with 10 bases between. Germline-derived CDR1 and CDR2 are SGHRS and YFSETQ. The CDR3 runs 15 residues. The CDR3 DNA sequence: TGCGCCAGCAGCTTGGACAGGTGGAGTGGAAACACCATATATTTT. Translated, it gives CASSLDRWSGNTIYF.